Below are 25 T cell receptor beta chains sequenced from a single sample in a study of response to subunit inactivated influenza vaccine. MiXCR was run by TCRdb on the RT-PCR reads, yielding one entry per CDR3 protein. The sample yields 430,000 or so distinct CDR3 sequences, around 9.9% seen once. The sample consisted of PBMCs from blood, taken 40 to 50 days after vaccination. Receptor source: a middle-aged man who received an inactivated influenza vaccine.

This clonotype occurred a few times. The chain has TRBV6-2 or TRBV6-3 and TRBJ2-7; TRBD2 matches at 9 bases. V trimming: 5 bases; J trimming: 4 bases; junction bases outside the gene matches: 9. The CDR3 is made up of 15 amino acids. Germline lookup yields CDR1 MNHEY and CDR2 SVGEGT. The CDR3 loop is CASSPLAGVKYEQYF. The CDR3 DNA reads TGTGCCAGCAGTCCCTTAGCGGGAGTTAAGTACGAGCAGTACTTC.

The chain combines TRBV12-3 or TRBV12-4 with TRBJ2-3; TRBD2 matches 11 bases. The CDR3 totals 15 residues. V lost 6 bases and J lost 6; bases outside the gene matches: 8. The CDR3 region is CASRLSGGAGDTQYF. The CDR3, as DNA: TGTGCCAGCAGGCTTAGCGGGGGGGCCGGGGATACGCAGTATTTT.

The chain is built from TRBV28 and TRBJ2-1; 11 bases agree with TRBD2. Germline V gene data show CDR1 as MDHEN and CDR2 as SYDVKM. Trimming at V came to 6 bases and at J to 0 bases, leaving 10 bases not matched to a gene. The CDR3 runs to 18 residues. The CDR3 spells CASSPWRTSGSSYNEQFF. CDR3 sequence (DNA): TGTGCCAGCAGCCCCTGGCGCACTAGCGGGAGCTCCTACAATGAGCAGTTCTTC.

As concerns this clonotype: A read error may be the cause here, since a much bigger clone is one base away. The CDR3 protein is CASSLLWGGTPSGNTIDF. The CDR3 DNA sequence: TGTGCCAGCAGCTTATTGTGGGGCGGGACGCCCTCTGGAAACACCATAGATTTT. This rearrangement joins TRBV11-2 to TRBJ1-3; D may be TRBD1 (5 bases). The CDR3 has 18 residues. Per the germline V gene, CDR1 is SGHAT and CDR2 is FQNNGV. The entire variable domain, with the rest obtained from reference TRBV11-2 and TRBJ1-3, is as follows: EAGVAQSPRYKIIEKRQSVAFWCNPISGHATLYWYQQILGQGPKLLIQFQNNGVVDDSQLPKDRFSAERLKGVDSTLKIQPAKLEDSAVYLCASSLLWGGTPSGNTIDFGEGSWLTVV.

The sample holds a few counts of this clonotype. This chain uses TRBV11-2 with TRBJ2-7; 10 bases agree with TRBD2. The trim removed 5 bases at V and 6 bases at J, leaving 10 bases unmatched. The length of the CDR3 is 15 residues. Germline V lookup: CDR1 SGHAT, CDR2 FQNNGV. The DNA of the CDR3 is TGTGCCAGCAGCATCCCCGGGACTAGCGCTGGCGAGCAGTACTTC. It yields the protein CASSIPGTSAGEQYF.

The table lists this clonotype with many counts. A junction boundary mismatches the germline segment, possibly from a read error. The CDR3 region is CASSLAGTGGYEQFF. In nucleotides, the CDR3 is TGTGCCAGCAGCCTAGCAGGGACAGGGGGCTATGAGCAGTTCTTC. The chain employs TRBV7-2 and TRBJ2-1; 12 positions match TRBD1. CDR3 size: 15 residues. Germline CDR1 is SGHTA and CDR2 is FQGNSA.

This clonotype was seen more than once but under ten times. The chain employs TRBV9 and TRBJ2-1; D not certain. CDR1 is SGDLS and CDR2 is YYNGEE in the germline V gene. This CDR3 has 15 amino acids. V was trimmed by 0 bases and J by 0 bases, leaving 7 bases between them. DNA for the CDR3: TGTGCCAGCAGCGTAGGGGTAGTCTCCTACAATGAGCAGTTCTTC. Its protein is CASSVGVVSYNEQFF.

The chain uses TRBV28 and TRBJ2-2; D might be TRBD2 (5 bases). The CDR3 is 16 residues long. CDR1 and CDR2 (germline): MDHEN, SYDVKM. Trimming cost V 4 bases and J 0 bases, with 12 bases left between them. CDR3 DNA sequence: TGTGCCAGCAGTTCGCCGGGAAGCACGAACACCGGGGAGCTGTTTTTT. Amino acids: CASSSPGSTNTGELFF.

In this sample, this clonotype turned up many times. The rearrangement links TRBV20-1 to TRBJ2-5, with 7 bases matching TRBD1. Per the germline V gene, CDR1 is DFQATT and CDR2 is SNEGSKA (reference sequence). The CDR3 consists of 16 residues. V lost 0 bases to trimming and J lost 2 bases; unmatched junction nucleotides: 9. CDR3 DNA: TGCAGTGCTAGAGAAGGGGCAGGGGGTGCGCAAGAGACCCAGTACTTC. As protein: CSAREGAGGAQETQYF.

This clonotype was counted at least ten times. The genes are TRBV29-1 and TRBJ1-3; D may be TRBD1 (6 bases). CDR1 is SQVTM, CDR2 ANQGSEA, per germline. CDR3 length: 14 residues. The V and J ends lost 6 bases and 0 bases respectively, with 12 bases between them. CDR3 in amino acids: CSVEDSNSGNTIYF. The CDR3 DNA is TGCAGCGTGGAGGACAGCAACTCTGGAAACACCATATATTTT.

This rearrangement joins TRBV12-3 or TRBV12-4 to TRBJ2-1; 11 nucleotides agree with TRBD2. The CDR3 is 14 residues long. With 4 bases clipped from V and 7 bases from J, the junction kept 3 bases outside the gene matches. The DNA for the CDR3 is TGTGCCAGCAGTTATAGCGGGAGGGGAAATGAGCAGTTCTTC. It specifies CASSYSGRGNEQFF.

This clonotype was found a few times. The chain joins TRBV5-1 to TRBJ2-7; 7 bases map to TRBD1. CDR3 size: 17 residues. The germline V gene has CDR1 SGHRS and CDR2 YFSETQ. V shed 2 bases, J shed 0 bases, and the junction held 11 bases outside the gene matches. The DNA for the CDR3 is TGCGCCAGCAGCTTCTCAGCCCGGACAGGAAACTCCTACGAGCAGTACTTC. Its translation is CASSFSARTGNSYEQYF.

V usage is TRBV7-9 and J usage is TRBJ2-3; a weak D match, TRBD2 (6 bases). The CDR3 extends over 17 amino acids. CDR1 SEHNR and CDR2 FQNEAQ come from the germline V gene (reference sequence). Trimming pared 3 bases from V and 4 bases from J, leaving 20 bases between. CDR3 protein: CASSLGVGGTGADTQYF. DNA of the CDR3: TGTGCCAGCAGCTTGGGAGTTGGCGGGACCGGTGCAGATACGCAGTATTTT.

V gene TRBV7-9 combines with J gene TRBJ2-3, with a weak D call TRBD2 (6 bases). V lost 7 bases and J 2 bases, leaving 7 bases between the germline ends. Germline V CDR1 and CDR2: SEHNR, FQNEAQ (reference sequence). This CDR3 region has 12 residues. The CDR3 sequence is CASTGVTDTQYF. The CDR3 DNA is TGTGCCAGCACGGGAGTCACAGATACGCAGTATTTT.

The table lists this clonotype with a few counts. The rearrangement joins TRBV20-1 to TRBJ1-5; maybe TRBD1 (6 bases). Germline-derived CDR1 and CDR2 are DFQATT and SNEGSKA (reference sequence). V was cut by 3 bases and J by 10 bases, with 25 bases left in between. This CDR3 comprises 16 residues. CDR3 residues: CSASAGIGQGFHPQHF. As DNA, the CDR3 is TGCAGTGCTAGCGCGGGGATAGGGCAGGGGTTCCATCCCCAGCATTTT.

The rearrangement uses TRBV7-3 and TRBJ2-1; 10 bases match TRBD2. V trimming: 4 bases; J trimming: 7 bases; junction bases outside the gene matches: 1. This CDR3 is built from 13 residues. Germline V gene data show CDR1 as SGHTA and CDR2 as FQGTGA. The CDR3 is CASSSGLANEQFF. The DNA of the CDR3 is TGTGCCAGCAGCTCGGGACTAGCGAATGAGCAGTTCTTC.

This clonotype has only a few counts. This chain links TRBV12-3 or TRBV12-4 with TRBJ1-5; the D gene is possibly TRBD1 (5 bases). The CDR3 is 14 amino acids. The ends were cut back, 5 bases at V and 8 bases at J, with 16 bases in the middle. CDR3 sequence (DNA): TGTGCCAGCAGTCAGGGCCTTGAAGGCGAGCCCCAGCATTTT. This encodes CASSQGLEGEPQHF.

The rearrangement joins TRBV18 to TRBJ2-3; D is possibly TRBD2 (5 bases). Trimming removed 4 bases from V and 1 base from J, with 15 bases in between. The germline V gene has CDR1 KGHSH and CDR2 LQKENI. CDR3 length equals 16 residues. The CDR3 sequence is CASSRNGLKGTDTQYF. CDR3 DNA: TGTGCCAGCTCACGAAACGGACTGAAAGGCACAGATACGCAGTATTTT. Supplemented by reference TRBV18 and TRBJ2-3, the full variable domain reads NAGVMQNPRHLVRRRGQEARLRCSPMKGHSHVYWYRQLPEEGLKFMVYLQKENIIDESGMPKERFSAEFPKEGPSILRIQQVVRGDSAAYFCASSRNGLKGTDTQYFGPGTRLTVL.

This chain links TRBV12-3 or TRBV12-4 with TRBJ2-5; TRBD1 is a possible D gene (6 bases). The CDR3 length is 15 residues. V was pared by 5 bases and J by 2 bases, with 15 bases between. CDR3 in DNA: TGTGCCAGCAGTCCAGGGACACAATTACAAGAGACCCAGTACTTC. This encodes CASSPGTQLQETQYF.

V gene TRBV5-1 combines with J gene TRBJ2-7; 15 bases are shared with TRBD2. Trimming removed 6 bases from V and 3 bases from J; junction bases left unmatched: 10. This CDR3 has 17 residues. The germline V gene has CDR1 SGHRS and CDR2 YFSETQ. CDR3 DNA: TGCGCCAGCATGGGAGGACTAGCGGGAGGGCCAAGCTACGAGCAGTACTTC. Translation: CASMGGLAGGPSYEQYF.

This clonotype came up a few times. The chain links TRBV7-2 to TRBJ2-2; 10 bases line up with TRBD2. Trimming removed 3 bases from V and 1 base from J; junction bases left unmatched: 2. The CDR3 consists of 16 residues. Per the germline V gene, CDR1 is SGHTA and CDR2 is FQGNSA. The CDR3 sequence is CASSLPSGRNTGELFF. CDR3 bases: TGTGCCAGCAGCTTGCCTAGCGGGAGGAACACCGGGGAGCTGTTTTTT.

The rearrangement joins TRBV29-1 to TRBJ2-7; D is uncertain. This CDR3 is built from 12 residues. V lost 7 bases, J lost 5 bases, and 15 bases lay in between. Germline CDR1 reads SQVTM; CDR2 reads ANQGSEA. The CDR3 sequence is CSAALTRNEQYF. The CDR3, as DNA: TGCAGCGCGGCTTTGACGAGGAACGAGCAGTACTTC.

This clonotype showed up many times. V gene TRBV11-2 combines with J gene TRBJ2-2, with 7 bases fitting TRBD2. Germline trimming cut 5 bases from V and 7 bases from J; bases unmatched to any gene: 7. Germline V gene lookup returns CDR1 SGHAT and CDR2 FQNNGV. CDR3 length: 14 amino acids. As DNA, the CDR3 is TGTGCCAGCAGCCCCCCCGCGGGAGTCGGGGAGCTGTTTTTT. Protein: CASSPPAGVGELFF.

This clonotype showed up many times. V gene TRBV7-9 combines with J gene TRBJ2-1; TRBD2 agrees at 7 bases. CDR1 SEHNR and CDR2 FQNEAQ come from the germline V gene (reference sequence). The CDR3 length is 16 residues. V trimming: 4 bases; J trimming: 2 bases; junction bases outside the gene matches: 8. CDR3 sequence: CASSSLRLATYNEQFF. For the CDR3, the DNA is TGTGCCAGCAGCTCCCTTAGACTAGCCACCTACAATGAGCAGTTCTTC. The whole variable domain, remainder taken from reference TRBV7-9 and TRBJ2-1, is DTGVSQNPRHKITKRGQNVTFRCDPISEHNRLYWYRQTLGQGPEFLTYFQNEAQLEKSRLLSDRFSAERPKGSFSTLEIQRTEQGDSAMYLCASSSLRLATYNEQFFGPGTRLTVL.

J is TRBJ2-7 and V is TRBV20-1; 7 positions match TRBD2. Germline trimming cut 5 bases from V and 7 bases from J; bases unmatched to any gene: 14. The CDR3 spans 14 residues. Germline V gene data show CDR1 as DFQATT and CDR2 as SNEGSKA (reference sequence). The CDR3 DNA reads as TGCAGTGCTCAGGATCACGGGCGAGCGGGGGAGCAGTACTTC. This gives the protein CSAQDHGRAGEQYF.